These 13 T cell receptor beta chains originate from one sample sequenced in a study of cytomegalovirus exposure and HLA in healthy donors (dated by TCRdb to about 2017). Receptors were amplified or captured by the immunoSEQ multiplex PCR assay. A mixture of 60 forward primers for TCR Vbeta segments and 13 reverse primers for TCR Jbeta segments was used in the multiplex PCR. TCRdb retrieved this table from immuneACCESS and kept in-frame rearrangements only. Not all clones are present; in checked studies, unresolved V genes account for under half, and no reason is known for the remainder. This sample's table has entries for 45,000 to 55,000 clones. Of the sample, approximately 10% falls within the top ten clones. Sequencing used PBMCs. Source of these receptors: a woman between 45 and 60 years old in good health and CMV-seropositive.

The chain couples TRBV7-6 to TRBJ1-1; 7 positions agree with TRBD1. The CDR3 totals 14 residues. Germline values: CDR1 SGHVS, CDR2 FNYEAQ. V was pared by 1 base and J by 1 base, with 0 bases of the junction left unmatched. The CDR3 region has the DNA TGTGCCAGCAGCTTAGGGACAGGGAACACTGAAGCTTTCTTT. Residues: CASSLGTGNTEAFF.

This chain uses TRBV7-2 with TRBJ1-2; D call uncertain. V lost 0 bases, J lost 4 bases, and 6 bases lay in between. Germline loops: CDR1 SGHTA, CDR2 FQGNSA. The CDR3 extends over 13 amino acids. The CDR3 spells CASSLALGYGYTF. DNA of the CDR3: TGTGCCAGCAGCTTAGCGCTAGGCTATGGCTACACCTTC.

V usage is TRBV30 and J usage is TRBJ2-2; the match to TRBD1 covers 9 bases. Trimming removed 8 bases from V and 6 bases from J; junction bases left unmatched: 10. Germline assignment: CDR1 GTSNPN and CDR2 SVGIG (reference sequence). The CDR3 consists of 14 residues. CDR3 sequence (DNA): TGTGCCGGGAAACAGGGGGCGCAGGCCGGGGAGCTGTTTTTT. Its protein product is CAGKQGAQAGELFF. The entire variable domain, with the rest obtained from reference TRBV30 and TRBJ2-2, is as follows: SQTIHQWPATLVQPVGSPLSLECTVEGTSNPNLYWYRQAAGRGLQLLFYSVGIGQISSEVPQNLSASRPQDRQFILSSKKLLLSDSGFYLCAGKQGAQAGELFFGEGSRLTVL.

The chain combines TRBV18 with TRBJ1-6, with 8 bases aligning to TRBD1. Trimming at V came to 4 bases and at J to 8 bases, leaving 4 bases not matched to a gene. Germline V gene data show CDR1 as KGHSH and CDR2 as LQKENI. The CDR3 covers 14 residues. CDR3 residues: CASSLGQGDSPLHF. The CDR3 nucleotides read TGTGCCAGCTCACTAGGACAGGGAGATTCACCCCTCCACTTT.

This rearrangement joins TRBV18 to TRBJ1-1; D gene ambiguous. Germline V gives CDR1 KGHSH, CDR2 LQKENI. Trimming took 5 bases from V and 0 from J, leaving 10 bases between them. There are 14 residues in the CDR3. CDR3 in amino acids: CASSEETLNTEAFF. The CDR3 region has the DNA TGTGCCAGCTCAGAAGAGACTTTGAACACTGAAGCTTTCTTT.

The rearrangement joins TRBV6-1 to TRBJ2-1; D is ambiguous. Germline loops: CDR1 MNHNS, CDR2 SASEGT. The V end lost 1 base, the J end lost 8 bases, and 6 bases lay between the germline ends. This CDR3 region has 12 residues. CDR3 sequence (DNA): TGTGCCAGCAGTGAAGTTAGAGATGAGCAGTTCTTC. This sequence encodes CASSEVRDEQFF.

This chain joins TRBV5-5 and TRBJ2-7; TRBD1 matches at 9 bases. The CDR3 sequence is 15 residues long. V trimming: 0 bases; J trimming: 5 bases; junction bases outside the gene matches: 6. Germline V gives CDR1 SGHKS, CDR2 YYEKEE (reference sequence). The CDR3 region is CASSLAGTGSHEQYF. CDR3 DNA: TGTGCCAGCAGCTTGGCGGGGACAGGGTCCCACGAGCAGTACTTC.

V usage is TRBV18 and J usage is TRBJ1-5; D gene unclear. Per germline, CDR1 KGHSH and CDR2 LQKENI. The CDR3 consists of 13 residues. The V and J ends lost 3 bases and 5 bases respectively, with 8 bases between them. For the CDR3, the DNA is TGTGCCAGCTCACCCTATTCGGATCAGCCCCAGCATTTT. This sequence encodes CASSPYSDQPQHF.

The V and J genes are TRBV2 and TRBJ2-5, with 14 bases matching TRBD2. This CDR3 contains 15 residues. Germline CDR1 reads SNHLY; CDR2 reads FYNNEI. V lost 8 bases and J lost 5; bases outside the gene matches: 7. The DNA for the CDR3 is TGTGCCAGCGTTGGGACTAGCGGGAGTAGGGAGACCCAGTACTTC. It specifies CASVGTSGSRETQYF.

The CDR3 coding sequence is TGTGCCAGCAGCTCCCTAGACAGGTCCTACTACGAGCAGTACTTC. It yields the protein CASSSLDRSYYEQYF. This chain links TRBV5-8 with TRBJ2-7, with D perhaps matching TRBD1 (6 bases). Deletions cut 3 bases from V and 3 bases from J, with 16 bases between. Germline-derived CDR1 and CDR2 are SGHTS and YDEGEE. This CDR3 has 15 amino acids.

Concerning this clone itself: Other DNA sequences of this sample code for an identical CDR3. The CDR3 protein is CAPSQGGGWFPQNTEAFF. The CDR3 DNA follows: TGTGCCCCAAGCCAGGGAGGAGGATGGTTCCCTCAGAACACTGAAGCTTTCTTT. The V and J genes are TRBV13 and TRBJ1-1; D might be TRBD1 (5 bases). The V and J ends lost 11 bases and 1 base respectively, with 29 bases between them. Looked up from germline, CDR1 is PRHDT and CDR2 is FYEKMQ (reference sequence). The CDR3 has 18 amino acids.

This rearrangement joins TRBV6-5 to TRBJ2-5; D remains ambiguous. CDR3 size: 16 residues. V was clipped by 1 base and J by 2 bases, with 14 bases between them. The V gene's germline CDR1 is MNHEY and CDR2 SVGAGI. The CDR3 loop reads CASSYLVPINQETQYF. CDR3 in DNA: TGTGCCAGCAGTTACTTAGTCCCGATAAATCAAGAGACCCAGTACTTC.

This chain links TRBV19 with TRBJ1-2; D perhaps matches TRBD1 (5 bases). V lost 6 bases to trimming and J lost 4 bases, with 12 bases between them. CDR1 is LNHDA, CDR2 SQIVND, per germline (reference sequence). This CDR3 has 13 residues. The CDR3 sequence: CASRPGQAYGYTF. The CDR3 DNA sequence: TGTGCCAGTAGACCAGGGCAGGCCTATGGCTACACCTTC.